This T cell receptor beta chain was found in a study of cytomegalovirus exposure and HLA in healthy donors. This clone has more than one count but fewer than ten. Antigen specificity is unknown. Healthy bone marrow donors made up the donor group. Study-level results: Previous analysis showed most TCR beta V segments were productive about 90% or about 30% of the time. TCR beta V- and J-gene trimming was later associated with a missense DCLRE1C variant.

PCR was performed using 60 Vbeta and 13 Jbeta primers. The assay was immunoSEQ multiplex PCR, and TCRdb's table has in-frame clones only and misses some. The data show 100,000 to 150,000 clones, over 50% seen once. In germline, CDR1 is SEHNR, CDR2 FQNEAQ (reference sequence). The J segment lost 4 bases and the V segment lost 5 bases, leaving 9 bases of the junction unmatched. The CDR3 loop spans 15 amino acids. The chain is built from TRBV7-9 and TRBJ1-1; TRBD1 matches 8 bases. This TCR was sampled from a woman aged 40 to 50 in good health and CMV-seropositive. Sequenced: PBMCs. The CDR3 DNA reads as TGTGCCAGCAGCACTTGGACAGGGACGGGCACTGAAGCTTTCTTT. This gives the protein CASSTWTGTGTEAFF. Filled out from reference TRBV7-9 and TRBJ1-1, the complete variable domain reads DTGVSQNPRHKITKRGQNVTFRCDPISEHNRLYWYRQTLGQGPEFLTYFQNEAQLEKSRLLSDRFSAERPKGSFSTLEIQRTEQGDSAMYLCASSTWTGTGTEAFFGQGTRLTVV.